This T cell receptor (beta chain) was captured by sequencing in a study of read filtering for tumor transcriptome and immune sequencing. In the study overall: TCR-mapped reads were about 4 to 11 million with IR-seq versus about 75 to 1,400 with RNA-seq.

From about 400 ng of RNA, a library with molecular barcoded alpha/delta and beta/gamma adaptors was made. MiXCR, applied by TCRdb to the reads, yields one record per CDR3 protein. The repertoire holds around 40,000 distinct CDR3 sequences, roughly an eighth seen once, with about 25% in the top ten. This clonotype was picked up many times. The junction had 7 bases not matched to a gene; V was cut back by 5 bases and J by 2 bases. The CDR3 is made up of 15 amino acids. Sequencing used a population of CD138-negative cells sorted from bone marrow. This chain links TRBV12-3 or TRBV12-4 with TRBJ2-3, with 7 positions matching TRBD1. The sequence was obtained from a donor at least 40 years old with multiple myeloma. In DNA form, the CDR3 reads TGTGCCAGCAGTGCCTCGGGACAGCCCACAGATACGCAGTATTTT. Translating it yields CASSASGQPTDTQYF.